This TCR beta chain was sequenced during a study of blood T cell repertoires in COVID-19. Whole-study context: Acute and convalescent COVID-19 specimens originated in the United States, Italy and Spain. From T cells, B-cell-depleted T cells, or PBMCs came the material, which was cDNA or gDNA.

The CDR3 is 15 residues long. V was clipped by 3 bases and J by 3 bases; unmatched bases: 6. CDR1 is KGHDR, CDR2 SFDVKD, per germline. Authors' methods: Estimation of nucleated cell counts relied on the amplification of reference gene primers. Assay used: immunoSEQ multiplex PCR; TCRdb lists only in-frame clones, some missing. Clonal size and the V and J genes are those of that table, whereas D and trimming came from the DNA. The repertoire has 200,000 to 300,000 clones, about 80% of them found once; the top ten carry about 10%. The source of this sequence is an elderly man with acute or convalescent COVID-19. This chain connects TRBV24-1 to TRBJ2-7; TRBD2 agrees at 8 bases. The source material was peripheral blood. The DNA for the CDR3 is TGTGCCACCAGTGATGCCCGGGGGGGCATCTACGAGCAGTACTTC. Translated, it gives CATSDARGGIYEQYF.